These T cell receptor beta chains were read from a single sample in a study of PD-1 blockade in mismatch repair-deficient tumors. TCRdb's table, derived via immunoSEQ multiplex PCR, lists solely in-frame clones and lacks some. The data show 15,000 to 20,000 clones, 80% to 85% seen once. The input for sequencing was PBMCs, taken before pembrolizumab treatment. Receptors originate from an adult with mismatch repair-deficient cancer. Both conserved end residues are part of each CDR3. D genes are given only for firm matches. Clone size appears in some rows only: once, few, many, or a class for an expanded clone.

J gene | clone size | D gene | V gene | CDR3 DNA | CDR3 protein
TRBJ2-3 | NA | TRBD2 | TRBV18 | TGTGCCAGCTCACCTCGATCGGGCGGGAGTTATTTGGATACGCAGTATTTT | CASSPRSGGSYLDTQYF
TRBJ2-2 | NA | NA | TRBV7-9 | TGTGCCAGCAGCTTAGCGTGGGGCTCTGGGGAGCTGTTTTTT | CASSLAWGSGELFF
TRBJ2-1 | NA | NA | TRBV12-5 | TGTGCTAGTGGTTTGGTAGCGGGTGAGAGCTCCTACAATGAGCAGTTCTTC | CASGLVAGESSYNEQFF
TRBJ2-1 | NA | NA | TRBV7-9 | TGTGCCAGCAGCACCACTAGCTCCCTGAGCTCCTACAATGAGCAGTTCTTC | CASSTTSSLSSYNEQFF
TRBJ2-1 | NA | NA | TRBV10-3 | TGTGCCATCACCATGACTAGAGTTTACAATGAGCAGTTCTTC | CAITMTRVYNEQFF
TRBJ2-3 | NA | TRBD2 | TRBV5-1 | TGCGCCAGCGGTTGGCGGGAGGCCACTACGCAGTATTTT | CASGWREATTQYF
TRBJ2-1 | NA | TRBD2 | TRBV6-5 | TGTGCCAGCAGTTACTCGGGACTAGCGGGAAGTGAGCAGTTCTTC | CASSYSGLAGSEQFF
TRBJ1-4 | NA | NA | TRBV7-8 | TGTGCCAGCAGCTTCCGACAGCCCAGCAGGGGTGAAAAACTGTTTTTT | CASSFRQPSRGEKLFF
TRBJ2-6 | NA | TRBD1 | TRBV6-4 | TGTGCCAGCAGTCCCGACGGACAGGGGCGTGGATCTGGGGCCAACGTCCTGACTTTC | CASSPDGQGRGSGANVLTF
TRBJ2-7 | NA | NA | TRBV30 | TGTGCCTGGAGCAAAGACACAGGGCGGGACGAGCAGTACTTC | CAWSKDTGRDEQYF
TRBJ2-2 | NA | NA | TRBV28 | TGTGCCAGCAGTTTAGTGGAGACCGGGGAGCTGTTTTTT | CASSLVETGELFF
TRBJ2-6 | once | NA | TRBV5-1 | TGCGCCAGCAGCTATGAAGGGTACCCGGGAGGGGCCAACGTCCTGACTTTC | CASSYEGYPGGANVLTF
TRBJ2-7 | NA | NA | TRBV11-2 | TGTGCCAGCAGCTTAGGCCAGGGGTCGTTTTACGAGCAGTACTTC | CASSLGQGSFYEQYF
TRBJ1-5 | NA | NA | TRBV9 | TGTGCCAGCAGCGTAGACGACAGTAGCAATCAGCCCCAGCATTTT | CASSVDDSSNQPQHF
TRBJ2-5 | NA | TRBD2 | TRBV5-8 | TGTGCCAGCAGCTCGCCGACTAGCGGGAGATGGGAGACCCAGTACTTC | CASSSPTSGRWETQYF
TRBJ2-3 | NA | NA | TRBV6-6 | TGTGCCAGCTCTCCGCGGGCATCTCCAGATACGCAGTATTTT | CASSPRASPDTQYF
TRBJ2-7 | medium-sized | NA | TRBV27 | TGTGCCAGCAGCCCTACCAGCTCCTACGAGCAGTACTTC | CASSPTSSYEQYF
TRBJ2-1 | NA | NA | TRBV18 | TGTGCCAGCTCACCTAGAACAGAAACTAGGAATGAGCAGTTCTTC | CASSPRTETRNEQFF
TRBJ2-2 | NA | TRBD2 | TRBV2 | TGTGCCAGCAGAGGACTAGGAACCGGGGAGCTGTTTTTT | CASRGLGTGELFF
TRBJ2-3 | NA | NA | TRBV6-4 | TGTGCCAGCAGTGGTCAGTTCGGCGATACGCAGTATTTT | CASSGQFGDTQYF
TRBJ2-3 | once | TRBD2 | TRBV7-6 | TGTGCCAGCAGCTTAGAAGCGGGAGGGCTATCAGATACGCAGTATTTT | CASSLEAGGLSDTQYF
TRBJ2-5 | NA | NA | TRBV19 | TGTGCCAGTAGTCCCCGGAGGGGGCAAGAGACCCAGTACTTC | CASSPRRGQETQYF
TRBJ2-3 | NA | TRBD2 | TRBV5-1 | TGCGCCAGCGGGGAGGGGCGCTCCCGTAGCACAGATACGCAGTATTTT | CASGEGRSRSTDTQYF
TRBJ2-1 | NA | NA | TRBV4-3 | TGCGCCAGCAGCCGATACCGGCCCATGAGCGGAGGGAGCTCCTACAATGAGCAGTTCTTC | CASSRYRPMSGGSSYNEQFF
TRBJ1-1 | NA | TRBD1 | TRBV10-3 | TGTGCCATCAGGGGACAGTTTAATAGTGAAGCTTTCTTT | CAIRGQFNSEAFF
TRBJ2-1 | NA | NA | TRBV4-1 | TGCGCCAGCAGCCAGGTGAATATCGTCTCCTACAATGAGCAGTTCTTC | CASSQVNIVSYNEQFF
TRBJ2-2 | NA | NA | TRBV10-3 | TGTGCCATCAGTGAGTCTCGACAGTCCCGCACCGGGGAGCTGTTTTTT | CAISESRQSRTGELFF
TRBJ2-7 | NA | TRBD1 | TRBV7-2 | TGTGCCAGCAGCTTAAATTCCGGGACAGGTCGCCAAGGGCAGTACTTC | CASSLNSGTGRQGQYF
TRBJ2-6 | NA | NA | TRBV28 | TGTGCCAGCAGTTTGTCATCAGGTGGGGCCAACGTCCTGACTTTC | CASSLSSGGANVLTF
TRBJ2-1 | NA | NA | TRBV10-2 | TGCGCCAGTGAGAGCGGGAATGAGCAGTTCTTC | CASESGNEQFF
TRBJ1-4 | NA | NA | TRBV5-4 | TGTGCCAGCAGCTTGTATGGATCAACTAATGAAAAACTGTTTTTT | CASSLYGSTNEKLFF
TRBJ2-7 | NA | NA | TRBV9 | TGTGCCAGTTCGACAGGAAGCTCCTACGAGCAGTACTTC | CASSTGSSYEQYF
TRBJ2-3 | few | TRBD1 | TRBV5-1 | TGCGCCAGCAGCTTGTGGACAGGGGGGGTAGATACGCAGTATTTT | CASSLWTGGVDTQYF
TRBJ2-7 | NA | TRBD1 | TRBV25-1 | TGTGCCAGCAGTCGGGGGACAGGGCCGGGCGAGCAGTACTTC | CASSRGTGPGEQYF
TRBJ2-1 | few | NA | TRBV6-4 | TGTGCCAGCAGTGACAGGGAATTCGGTGAGCAGTTCTTC | CASSDREFGEQFF
TRBJ1-1 | NA | NA | TRBV30 | TGTGCCTGGAGTGTGAGCACTGAAGCTTTCTTT | CAWSVSTEAFF
TRBJ1-1 | NA | NA | TRBV7-9 | TGTGCCAGCAGCCCGACGGATTTGAACACTGAAGCTTTCTTT | CASSPTDLNTEAFF
TRBJ2-7 | NA | TRBD2 | TRBV4-2 | TGTGCCAGCAGCCAAGAGCGGGAGGGCTCCTACGAGCAGTACTTC | CASSQEREGSYEQYF
TRBJ2-3 | few | TRBD2 | TRBV9 | TGTGCCAGCAGCGTACGGACTAGCCTCCTCACAGATACGCAGTATTTT | CASSVRTSLLTDTQYF
TRBJ1-3 | NA | NA | TRBV6-5 | TGTGCCAGCAGCCACCGGGAGGGAGGAAACACCATATATTTT | CASSHREGGNTIYF
TRBJ2-1 | once | TRBD2 | TRBV7-8 | TGTGCCAGCAGCTTAGGGGACCCGGGACTAGCGAGCTACAATGAGCAGTTCTTC | CASSLGDPGLASYNEQFF
TRBJ1-3 | NA | NA | TRBV5-1 | TGCGCCAGCAGCTTTGATACTGCTGGAAACACCATATATTTT | CASSFDTAGNTIYF
TRBJ2-2 | NA | NA | TRBV2 | TGTGCCAGCACGGAGGACCCCCCCCTAGCCGGGGAGCTGTTTTTT | CASTEDPPLAGELFF
TRBJ2-3 | NA | TRBD2 | TRBV27 | TGTGCCAGTACGACTAGCGGGAGTCACGATACGCAGTATTTT | CASTTSGSHDTQYF
TRBJ2-1 | few | NA | TRBV6-5 | TGTGCCAGCAAGTGGGGGAGTTCCTACAATGAGCAGTTCTTC | CASKWGSSYNEQFF
TRBJ2-7 | NA | NA | TRBV6-5 | TGTGCCAGCAGTTACTCGGACACCTACGAGCAGTACTTC | CASSYSDTYEQYF
TRBJ1-2 | NA | TRBD1 | TRBV6-1 | TGTGCCAGCAGTTCCAACAGGGGCGGGAACTATGGCTACACCTTC | CASSSNRGGNYGYTF
TRBJ2-2 | few | TRBD2 | TRBV6-4 | TGTGCCAGCAGTGACGGGACTAGCGGGAACACCGGGGAGCTGTTTTTT | CASSDGTSGNTGELFF
TRBJ2-3 | NA | NA | TRBV7-9 | TGTGCCACCCTTGAGGGGTTCACAGATACGCAGTATTTT | CATLEGFTDTQYF
TRBJ1-1 | NA | NA | TRBV29-1 | TGCAGCGTTGTAAGTCAAACGAACACTGAAGCTTTCTTT | CSVVSQTNTEAFF